These 30 T cell receptor beta chains were all obtained from the same sample, sequenced in a study of cytomegalovirus exposure and HLA in healthy donors. Only in-frame clones appear in the TCRdb table, and some are missing; sequencing was by immunoSEQ multiplex PCR. The table has fewer than 200,000 clones, around nine tenths seen once; the top ten hold roughly 1.5%. Sample: PBMCs. The source is a woman aged 25 to 39 in good health and CMV-seronegative.

The chain carries TRBV4-3 and TRBJ2-1; tentatively, D is TRBD2 (5 bases). The CDR3 is 15 residues long. In germline, CDR1 is LGHNA, CDR2 YSLEER. With 1 base removed from V and 7 bases from J, the gap between germline ends came to 14 bases. CDR3 loop: CASSQGETITNEQFF. As DNA, the CDR3 is TGCGCCAGCAGCCAAGGCGAGACTATAACTAATGAGCAGTTCTTC.

The chain couples TRBV6-5 to TRBJ1-6; TRBD1 aligns across 8 bases. Germline loops: CDR1 MNHEY, CDR2 SVGAGI. Unmatched junction bases numbered 6, after V lost 4 bases and J lost 4 bases. The CDR3 is 16 amino acids. The CDR3 DNA follows: TGTGCCAGCAGTTGGGCAGGGGGCGTTTATAATTCACCCCTCCACTTT. It yields the protein CASSWAGGVYNSPLHF.

This rearrangement joins TRBV7-2 to TRBJ2-7; TRBD2 agrees at 15 bases. Trimming at V came to 4 bases and at J to 0 bases, leaving 10 bases not matched to a gene. Germline V gene sequence: CDR1 SGHTA, CDR2 FQGNSA. This CDR3 is built from 19 residues. CDR3 coding DNA: TGTGCCAGCAGCTCCTCCTTGGGACTAGCGGGGGGCAGCTCCTACGAGCAGTACTTC. Amino acid sequence: CASSSSLGLAGGSSYEQYF.

V and J are TRBV5-1 and TRBJ1-3; TRBD1 aligns across 9 bases. This CDR3 has 19 amino acids. The J segment lost 0 bases and the V segment lost 4 bases, leaving 14 bases of the junction unmatched. From germline, CDR1 is SGHRS and CDR2 YFSETQ. The CDR3 loop reads CASSLHSGQGASSGNTIYF. CDR3 bases: TGCGCCAGCAGCCTGCACTCGGGACAGGGTGCATCCTCTGGAAACACCATATATTTT.

This chain connects TRBV2 to TRBJ1-4; D not resolved. CDR1 and CDR2 (germline): SNHLY, FYNNEI. This CDR3 is 15 amino acids long. V was trimmed by 2 bases and J by 4 bases, leaving 11 bases between them. CDR3 DNA sequence: TGTGCCAGCAGTGAACTGGGCAGTCGTAATGAAAAACTGTTTTTT. Amino acid sequence: CASSELGSRNEKLFF.

The gene calls are TRBV5-4 and TRBJ2-7; 7 positions match TRBD1. The CDR3 loop spans 14 amino acids. The germline V gene encodes CDR1 SGHNT and CDR2 YYREEE (reference sequence). V shed 4 bases, J shed 4 bases, and the junction held 8 bases outside the gene matches. This CDR3 reads CASSQPGQTYEQYF. The CDR3 DNA reads as TGTGCCAGCAGCCAGCCGGGACAGACATACGAGCAGTACTTC.

V is TRBV15 and J is TRBJ2-7, with 9 bases that match TRBD1. The length of the CDR3 is 14 residues. V shed 5 bases and J 2 bases; nucleotides not matched to a gene: 4. From germline, CDR1 is LNHNV and CDR2 YYDKDF (reference sequence). The CDR3 sequence: CATSARTGAYEQYF. DNA for the CDR3: TGTGCCACCAGCGCCAGGACAGGGGCCTACGAGCAGTACTTC.

This chain uses TRBV11-2 with TRBJ2-2; TRBD2 matches 7 bases. The junction had 5 bases not matched to a gene; V was cut back by 5 bases and J by 5 bases. This CDR3 has 14 amino acids. Looked up from germline, CDR1 is SGHAT and CDR2 is FQNNGV. The CDR3 protein is CASSMTLATGELFF. Written as DNA, the CDR3 is TGTGCCAGCAGCATGACACTAGCGACCGGGGAGCTGTTTTTT.

As for this clone: Other DNA variants within this sample encode the same CDR3. The chain employs TRBV6-1 and TRBJ1-1; possible D gene TRBD1, 6 bases. The V gene lost 6 bases and the J gene lost 4 bases, with 12 bases spanning the gap. This CDR3 spans 13 amino acids. Germline values: CDR1 MNHNS, CDR2 SASEGT. The CDR3 bases are TGTGCCAGCAGGACAGGACGCCTCACTGAAGCTTTCTTT. Translated: CASRTGRLTEAFF.

The chain employs TRBV30 and TRBJ1-5; 7 positions match TRBD1. V was pared by 0 bases and J by 0 bases, with 11 bases of the junction left unmatched. The CDR3 is 18 amino acids. Germline CDR1 and CDR2: GTSNPN and SVGIG (reference sequence). The DNA of the CDR3 is TGTGCCTGGAGTGTACTAGCCGGGCAGGGGGATAGCAATCAGCCCCAGCATTTT. It specifies CAWSVLAGQGDSNQPQHF.

The gene calls are TRBV25-1 and TRBJ2-5; 9 nucleotides align to TRBD1. CDR1 is MGHDK, CDR2 SYGVNS, per germline. V was clipped by 4 bases and J by 5 bases; unmatched bases: 8. This CDR3 spans 15 amino acids. The CDR3 sequence: CASSVNRGLRETQYF. DNA of the CDR3: TGTGCCAGCAGTGTAAACAGGGGGCTGAGGGAGACCCAGTACTTC.

The table lists this clone with a few counts. This sequence joins TRBV5-1 and TRBJ1-6, with D possibly being TRBD1 (6 bases). The CDR3 spans 14 residues. V lost 0 bases and J 8 bases, leaving 9 bases between the germline ends. The germline V gene encodes CDR1 SGHRS and CDR2 YFSETQ. As DNA, the CDR3 is TGCGCCAGCAGCTTGGAGGGGGGGGATTCACCCCTCCACTTT. As protein: CASSLEGGDSPLHF. The whole variable domain, filled in from reference TRBV5-1 and TRBJ1-6, reads KAGVTQTPRYLIKTRGQQVTLSCSPISGHRSVSWYQQTPGQGLQFLFEYFSETQRNKGNFPGRFSGRQFSNSRSEMNVSTLELGDSALYLCASSLEGGDSPLHFGNGTRLTVT.

This CDR3 is CASSPRTGHNTEAFF. In DNA, the CDR3 is TGTGCCAGCTCACCACGGACAGGGCACAACACTGAAGCTTTCTTT. The genes are TRBV18 and TRBJ1-1; TRBD1 matches 8 bases. The germline CDR1 and CDR2 sequences are KGHSH and LQKENI. The CDR3 is 15 residues long. V gave up 1 base and J gave up 2 bases; unmatched junction bases: 3.

This clone came up once. V is TRBV4-2 and J is TRBJ2-2; 10 bases match TRBD1. Germline CDR1 reads LGHNA; CDR2 reads YNFKEQ. This CDR3 spans 17 amino acids. The V and J ends lost 3 bases and 5 bases, in that order; junction bases with no gene match: 9. The CDR3 DNA follows: TGTGCCAGCAGCCACGCCGGACAGGGGGTTCAAACCGGGGAGCTGTTTTTT. Its protein product is CASSHAGQGVQTGELFF.

V usage is TRBV4-3 and J usage is TRBJ2-7, with TRBD2 identical over 10 bases. The J segment lost 0 bases and the V segment lost 0 bases, leaving 8 bases of the junction unmatched. The CDR3 length is 18 residues. Germline V lookup: CDR1 LGHNA, CDR2 YSLEER. The CDR3 is CASSQDRGLAGGSYEQYF. The CDR3, as DNA: TGCGCCAGCAGCCAAGATCGGGGGTTAGCGGGGGGCTCCTACGAGCAGTACTTC.

This clone was recorded only once. The chain uses TRBV27 and TRBJ2-1, with no clear D. Germline CDR1 is MNHEY and CDR2 is SMNVEV (reference sequence). CDR3 size: 13 residues. Trimming cost V 2 bases and J 3 bases, with 5 bases left between them. CDR3 amino acids: CASSLGGYNEQFF. CDR3 bases: TGTGCCAGCAGTTTAGGCGGCTACAATGAGCAGTTCTTC.

This clone came up once. V usage is TRBV10-1 and J usage is TRBJ2-2, with 8 nucleotides matching TRBD1. The junction had 6 bases not matched to a gene; V was cut back by 5 bases and J by 4 bases. Germline lookup yields CDR1 WNHNN and CDR2 SYGVQD (reference sequence). The CDR3 runs to 15 residues. The chain's CDR3 is CASSSGQGSTGELFF. The CDR3 coding sequence is TGCGCCAGCAGTTCCGGACAGGGTAGCACCGGGGAGCTGTTTTTT.

The V gene is TRBV19, the J gene TRBJ1-5; D might be TRBD1 (6 bases). The germline V gene has CDR1 LNHDA and CDR2 SQIVND (reference sequence). V was shortened by 5 bases and J by 7 bases, with 12 bases between the two germline ends. The CDR3 consists of 13 residues. As DNA, the CDR3 is TGTGCCAGTAGTGTTACAGGGATACAGCCCCAGCATTTT. Its protein product is CASSVTGIQPQHF.

J is TRBJ2-1 and V is TRBV27; D is possibly TRBD1 (5 bases). The germline CDR1 and CDR2 sequences are MNHEY and SMNVEV (reference sequence). The V end was cut by 6 bases, the J end by 7 bases, with 19 bases between. This CDR3 has 15 residues. The CDR3 sequence: CASSPQGSSRNEQFF. Written as DNA, the CDR3 is TGTGCCAGCAGCCCGCAGGGTTCGTCGAGGAATGAGCAGTTCTTC.

The chain joins TRBV18 to TRBJ1-2; 9 positions agree with TRBD1. V gave up 0 bases and J gave up 4 bases; unmatched junction bases: 9. CDR3 size: 17 residues. Germline CDR1 reads KGHSH; CDR2 reads LQKENI. CDR3 nucleotide sequence: TGTGCCAGCTCACCACCGATAGCCGGACAGGGGAGCTATGGCTACACCTTC. Translating it yields CASSPPIAGQGSYGYTF.

On this clone itself: The identical CDR3 is also encoded by other nucleotide sequences in the sample. CDR3 nucleotide sequence: TGTGCCAGTAGTATTCTAGCGGGGGGGTTTGGTGAGCAGTTCTTC. Translating gives CASSILAGGFGEQFF. The genes are TRBV19 and TRBJ2-1; 12 nucleotides align to TRBD2. The CDR3 has 15 amino acids. V gave up 3 bases and J gave up 9 bases; unmatched junction bases: 6. In germline, CDR1 is LNHDA, CDR2 SQIVND (reference sequence). The full variable domain, in which reference TRBV19 and TRBJ2-1 provide the parts outside the CDR3, is DGGITQSPKYLFRKEGQNVTLSCEQNLNHDAMYWYRQDPGQGLRLIYYSQIVNDFQKGDIAEGYSVSREKKESFPLTVTSAQKNPTAFYLCASSILAGGFGEQFFGPGTRLTVL.

The chain couples TRBV9 to TRBJ2-3, with TRBD2 matching over 7 bases. The germline V gene encodes CDR1 SGDLS and CDR2 YYNGEE. This CDR3 contains 15 residues. V lost 0 bases to trimming and J lost 3 bases; unmatched junction nucleotides: 4. The CDR3 is CASSVEAGSTDTQYF. The CDR3 nucleotides are TGTGCCAGCAGCGTAGAAGCGGGGTCTACAGATACGCAGTATTTT.

The gene calls are TRBV10-3 and TRBJ2-7, with D maybe TRBD1 (5 bases). V gave up 6 bases and J gave up 1 base, with 10 bases separating them. CDR1 is ENHRY, CDR2 SYGVKD, per germline. The CDR3 sequence is 13 residues long. The DNA of the CDR3 is TGTGCCATCAGAGACCAGGGATCCTACGAGCAGTACTTC. Translated: CAIRDQGSYEQYF.

The chain employs TRBV5-1 and TRBJ1-1, with D unresolved. The length of the CDR3 is 15 residues. The V gene's germline CDR1 is SGHRS and CDR2 YFSETQ. V was trimmed by 3 bases and J by 4 bases, leaving 16 bases between them. CDR3 in DNA: TGCGCCAGCAGCTCACCGGGCCGGGGAGGCACTGAAGCTTTCTTT. Its protein product is CASSSPGRGGTEAFF. The whole variable domain, filled in from reference TRBV5-1 and TRBJ1-1, reads KAGVTQTPRYLIKTRGQQVTLSCSPISGHRSVSWYQQTPGQGLQFLFEYFSETQRNKGNFPGRFSGRQFSNSRSEMNVSTLELGDSALYLCASSSPGRGGTEAFFGQGTRLTVV.

The chain couples TRBV19 to TRBJ2-6, with D perhaps TRBD2 (6 bases). Trimming took 7 bases from V and 0 from J, leaving 19 bases between them. The CDR3 length is 18 residues. The germline V gene has CDR1 LNHDA and CDR2 SQIVND (reference sequence). In nucleotides, the CDR3 is TGTGCCAGTATAGGGAGGCGACAGTCCACCTCTGGGGCCAACGTCCTGACTTTC. This encodes CASIGRRQSTSGANVLTF.

This chain connects TRBV9 to TRBJ2-7, with 8 bases identical to TRBD1. The CDR3 consists of 14 residues. Germline loops: CDR1 SGDLS, CDR2 YYNGEE. The ends lost 0 bases at V and 9 bases at J; junction bases unmatched: 8. CDR3 DNA sequence: TGTGCCAGCAGCGTAGCTCGGGCAGGGGGCCCGCAGTACTTC. Its protein is CASSVARAGGPQYF.

J is TRBJ1-4 and V is TRBV2, with no clear D. The CDR3 has 13 amino acids. From germline, CDR1 is SNHLY and CDR2 FYNNEI. Trimming removed 6 bases at V and 7 bases at J, with 12 bases between. The CDR3 is CASRATAVEKLFF. CDR3 nucleotide sequence: TGTGCCAGCAGGGCCACAGCGGTTGAAAAACTGTTTTTT.

J is TRBJ1-1 and V is TRBV6-1; maybe TRBD1 (6 bases). Germline V lookup: CDR1 MNHNS, CDR2 SASEGT. V was clipped by 4 bases and J by 7 bases, with 19 bases between them. This CDR3 has 15 residues. As DNA, the CDR3 is TGTGCCAGCAGTGTCAATGTATTGGGGGCTGGTGAAGCTTTCTTT. This codes for CASSVNVLGAGEAFF.

J is TRBJ1-2 and V is TRBV7-8, with 9 bases lining up with TRBD1. The ends lost 1 base at V and 0 bases at J; junction bases unmatched: 3. This CDR3 has 16 residues. Germline V gene lookup returns CDR1 SGHVS and CDR2 FQNEAQ. CDR3 loop: CASSLGGTGTNYGYTF. The CDR3 DNA follows: TGTGCCAGCAGCTTAGGGGGGACAGGGACTAACTATGGCTACACCTTC.

This chain connects TRBV19 to TRBJ1-5; D not resolved. Germline-derived CDR1 and CDR2 are LNHDA and SQIVND (reference sequence). Trimming removed 5 bases at V and 3 bases at J, with 14 bases between. The CDR3 spans 15 residues. CDR3 coding DNA: TGTGCCAGTAGTCCCGGAGGATGGGACAATCAGCCCCAGCATTTT. This encodes CASSPGGWDNQPQHF.